The 21 T cell receptor beta chains below all came from one sample that was sequenced in a study of shared clonotypes between healthy human individuals. Positively selected for CCR7, the CD45RO-negative cells used as naive CD8 cells excluded terminally differentiated effector memory CD45RA+ cells. The protocol was immunoSEQ multiplex PCR, while the TCRdb copy is restricted to in-frame clones and leaves out a portion. This table holds approximately 2,200,000 clones, just over 90% found once. Material: naive CD8+ T cells from PBMCs. The receptors shown here come from a man younger than 30 in good health. Some clones in this sample may be carry-over from other donors' samples.

This chain uses TRBV6-6 with TRBJ1-2; no clear D gene. Germline CDR1 reads MNHNY; CDR2 reads SVGAGI (reference sequence). The V and J ends lost 0 bases and 7 bases respectively, with 15 bases between them. This CDR3 spans 15 amino acids. For the CDR3, the DNA is TGTGCCAGCAGTTACTCGCCTTCTGTAATGGGTGGCTACACCTTC. As protein: CASSYSPSVMGGYTF.

The V call is TRBV6-5, the J call TRBJ1-2, with 8 bases lining up with TRBD1. Germline CDR1 and CDR2: MNHEY and SVGAGI. The trim removed 8 bases at V and 4 bases at J, leaving 6 bases unmatched. CDR3 length equals 13 residues. The chain's CDR3 is CASQPGQGYGYTF. Written as DNA, the CDR3 is TGTGCCAGCCAACCCGGACAGGGCTATGGCTACACCTTC.

CDR3 in amino acids: CASSIYMREDSYEQYF. CDR3 DNA: TGTGCCAGCAGCATATATATGCGGGAGGACTCCTACGAGCAGTACTTC. This chain joins TRBV28 and TRBJ2-7, with 8 positions matching TRBD2. The trim removed 6 bases at V and 0 bases at J, leaving 10 bases unmatched. The germline gives CDR1 MDHEN, CDR2 SYDVKM. The CDR3 is 16 residues long.

This chain links TRBV27 with TRBJ2-7, with 9 positions matching TRBD2. V gave up 1 base and J gave up 0 bases; unmatched junction bases: 4. CDR1 MNHEY and CDR2 SMNVEV come from the germline V gene (reference sequence). This CDR3 has 16 amino acids. This CDR3 reads CASSLYSGSLSYEQYF. As DNA, the CDR3 is TGTGCCAGCAGTTTATATAGCGGGAGCCTCTCCTACGAGCAGTACTTC.

The CDR3 loop is CARSGATRGRDRACYTF. The CDR3 DNA follows: TGTGCCAGAAGCGGGGCGACTCGTGGACGGGACAGGGCTTGCTACACCTTC. The rearrangement joins TRBV5-3 to TRBJ1-2; the match to TRBD1 covers 9 bases. TRBV5-3 is an ORF, with its function uncertain. Unmatched junction bases numbered 19, after V lost 4 bases and J lost 9 bases. This CDR3 has 17 residues.

The CDR3 nucleotides are TGCGCCAGCAGCCAAGATTTGGGGGCTGACTATGGCTACACCTTC. Translated, it gives CASSQDLGADYGYTF. This chain uses TRBV4-3 with TRBJ1-2; D may be TRBD1 (6 bases). Trimming pared 0 bases from V and 3 bases from J, leaving 11 bases between. The CDR3 totals 15 residues. Germline V lookup: CDR1 LGHNA, CDR2 YSLEER.

The chain employs TRBV14 and TRBJ2-7; possible D gene TRBD2, 5 bases. The germline CDR1 and CDR2 sequences are SGHDN and FVKESK. V dropped 6 bases and J dropped 0 bases, with 15 bases sitting between them. The CDR3 consists of 15 residues. The chain's CDR3 is CASSHPGISSYEQYF. DNA of the CDR3: TGTGCCAGCAGTCATCCCGGGATTAGCTCCTACGAGCAGTACTTC.

CDR3 residues: CASSSRLAGTGELFF. DNA for the CDR3: TGTGCCAGCAGCTCTCGACTAGCGGGGACCGGGGAGCTGTTTTTT. The chain joins TRBV11-3 to TRBJ2-2; TRBD2 matches at 11 bases. This CDR3 contains 15 residues. The junction had 3 bases not matched to a gene; V was cut back by 4 bases and J by 5 bases. The germline V gene encodes CDR1 SGHNT and CDR2 YENEEA.

The V gene is TRBV6-5, the J gene TRBJ2-2, with TRBD1 matching 8 bases. This CDR3 has 14 residues. Trimming cost V 4 bases and J 6 bases; bases outside gene matches: 4. Germline assignment: CDR1 MNHEY and CDR2 SVGAGI. CDR3 coding DNA: TGTGCCAGCAGTTTCACAGGGGGACCCGGGGAGCTGTTTTTT. This gives the protein CASSFTGGPGELFF.

This chain links TRBV7-8 with TRBJ1-3; D gene ambiguous. V was clipped by 5 bases and J by 4 bases, with 21 bases between them. The CDR3 covers 17 residues. Germline CDR1 SGHVS, CDR2 FQNEAQ. CDR3 in DNA: TGTGCCAGCAGCCTAGGCACAGTTGTGATAGGCGGAAACACCATATATTTT. It yields the protein CASSLGTVVIGGNTIYF. Full variable domain (missing parts from reference TRBV7-8 and TRBJ1-3): GAGVSQSPRYKVAKRGQDVALRCDPISGHVSLFWYQQALGQGPEFLTYFQNEAQLDKSGLPSDRFFAERPEGSVSTLKIQRTQQEDSAVYLCASSLGTVVIGGNTIYFGEGSWLTVV.

Concerning this clone: This CDR3 is also generated by other DNA sequences in the sample. The chain links TRBV9 to TRBJ2-6; TRBD2 matches 7 bases. After removal of 0 bases from V and 2 bases from J, the junction contained 2 bases not matched to a gene. The length of the CDR3 is 16 residues. Germline assignment: CDR1 SGDLS and CDR2 YYNGEE. In nucleotides, the CDR3 is TGTGCCAGCAGCGTAGGGCGGGGGACTGGGGCCAACGTCCTGACTTTC. This gives the protein CASSVGRGTGANVLTF. Full variable domain (missing parts from reference TRBV9 and TRBJ2-6): DSGVTQTPKHLITATGQRVTLRCSPRSGDLSVYWYQQSLDQGLQFLIQYYNGEERAKGNILERFSAQQFPDLHSELNLSSLELGDSALYFCASSVGRGTGANVLTFGAGSRLTVL.

This clone was observed a single time. This sequence joins TRBV4-3 and TRBJ1-2; D might be TRBD1 (5 bases). V lost 4 bases and J 2 bases, leaving 14 bases between the germline ends. The CDR3 consists of 15 residues. Germline CDR1 and CDR2: LGHNA and YSLEER. This chain's CDR3 is CASSPHGGRNYGYTF. The DNA for the CDR3 is TGCGCCAGCAGCCCCCATGGGGGAAGGAACTATGGCTACACCTTC.

Comments on this clone: The same CDR3 arises from other DNA sequences in this sample as well. The rearrangement joins TRBV9 to TRBJ2-1; tentatively, D is TRBD1 (5 bases). V lost 0 bases and J lost 2, with 12 bases in between. Germline CDR1 and CDR2: SGDLS and YYNGEE. CDR3 size: 16 residues. CDR3 DNA sequence: TGTGCCAGCAGCGTAGGAGGAAGGGGTACCTACAATGAGCAGTTCTTC. Protein: CASSVGGRGTYNEQFF.

The CDR3 region is CASSIGSRSPVYEQYF. The CDR3, as DNA: TGTGCCAGTAGTATCGGTTCGCGGAGTCCAGTCTACGAGCAGTACTTC. V gene TRBV19 combines with J gene TRBJ2-7, with unresolved D. CDR1 is LNHDA, CDR2 SQIVND, per germline (reference sequence). V was pared by 3 bases and J by 3 bases, with 18 bases between. The CDR3 has 16 amino acids.

This rearrangement joins TRBV7-8 to TRBJ2-7; TRBD2 aligns across 13 bases. The CDR3 extends over 15 amino acids. Germline CDR1 SGHVS, CDR2 FQNEAQ. V gave up 5 bases and J gave up 4 bases; unmatched junction bases: 5. The CDR3 loop is CASSPPGLAGYEQYF. Written as DNA, the CDR3 is TGTGCCAGCAGCCCCCCGGGACTAGCGGGGTACGAGCAGTACTTC.

The chain combines TRBV15 with TRBJ2-5; no clear D gene. Deletions cut 5 bases from V and 4 bases from J, with 8 bases between. Per the germline V gene, CDR1 is LNHNV and CDR2 is YYDKDF (reference sequence). This CDR3 has 12 residues. The CDR3 coding sequence is TGTGCCACCAGCGATATGGGAGAGACCCAGTACTTC. Its translation is CATSDMGETQYF.

The chain recombines TRBV10-3 with TRBJ2-3; 7 nucleotides agree with TRBD1. The CDR3 is made up of 16 amino acids. In germline, CDR1 is ENHRY, CDR2 SYGVKD. After removal of 1 base from V and 4 bases from J, the junction contained 8 bases not matched to a gene. CDR3 amino acids: CAISELIVQGPDTQYF. The CDR3 nucleotides read TGTGCCATCAGTGAGTTGATCGTACAGGGGCCAGATACGCAGTATTTT.

V gene TRBV29-1 combines with J gene TRBJ1-2; weak D call: TRBD1 (6 bases). This CDR3 is 15 amino acids long. V dropped 6 bases and J dropped 6 bases, with 23 bases sitting between them. CDR1 and CDR2 (germline): SQVTM, ANQGSEA. The CDR3 spells CSVGYLLGGIDGYTF. The CDR3 DNA reads as TGCAGCGTCGGATACCTATTGGGGGGCATCGATGGCTACACCTTC. The variable domain in full, with the rest retrieved from reference TRBV29-1 and TRBJ1-2, is SAVISQKPSRDICQRGTSLTIQCQVDSQVTMMFWYRQQPGQSLTLIATANQGSEATYESGFVIDKFPISRPNLTFSTLTVSNMSPEDSSIYLCSVGYLLGGIDGYTFGSGTRLTVV.

V gene TRBV6-4 combines with J gene TRBJ1-6; tentatively, D is TRBD1 (6 bases). Looked up from germline, CDR1 is MRHNA and CDR2 is SNTAGT. CDR3 length: 15 residues. The V gene lost 2 bases and the J gene lost 10 bases, with 15 bases spanning the gap. The CDR3 is CASSDLGGFGSPLHF. DNA for the CDR3: TGTGCCAGCAGTGACCTGGGGGGCTTTGGCTCACCCCTCCACTTT.

The chain is built from TRBV6-5 and TRBJ1-6; D not certain. Germline lookup yields CDR1 MNHEY and CDR2 SVGAGI. V lost 1 base and J lost 9, with 10 bases in between. The length of the CDR3 is 14 residues. The CDR3 DNA is TGTGCCAGCAGTTACTTCTTGGAGAGTTCACCCCTCCACTTT. This gives the protein CASSYFLESSPLHF.

The V gene is TRBV7-3, the J gene TRBJ2-1, with TRBD2 matching over 9 bases. CDR3 length equals 17 residues. V shed 1 base, J shed 3 bases, and the junction held 7 bases outside the gene matches. Germline V CDR1 and CDR2: SGHTA, FQGTGA. The CDR3: CASSLMPAREGYNEQFF. In nucleotides, the CDR3 is TGTGCCAGCAGCTTAATGCCTGCGCGGGAGGGCTACAATGAGCAGTTCTTC.